This is a list of T cell receptor beta chains from one sample in a study of T-cell memory formation after mild COVID-19. TCRdb used MiXCR to reprocess the 5' RACE reads, holding one entry per CDR3 protein. Seen here are nearly 110,000 distinct CDR3 sequences, over 15% observed once, and the top ten hold 28%. The material sequenced was PBMCs or a T cell subset sorted from them (not recorded which). The source is an adult woman who had mild COVID-19 (a few samples of this study predate the infection). Cell type and time point are not known. The CDR3 runs from the conserved cysteine through the conserved F or W. The D gene is left open where the match is weak. The listing skips clone size in some rows; elsewhere it reads once, few, many or a size class.

abundance	v_gene	d_gene	j_gene	CDR3aa	CDR3nt
.	TRBV7-9	TRBD2	TRBJ2-1	CASSRELAVVFYEQFF	TGTGCCAGCAGCCGAGAGCTAGCGGTTGTTTTCTATGAGCAGTTCTTC
few	TRBV29-1	TRBD1	TRBJ1-1	CSVGDRRNPEAFF	TGCAGCGTTGGGGACAGGAGGAATCCTGAAGCTTTCTTT
few	TRBV7-3	.	TRBJ2-3	CASSPRWGGPTDTQYF	TGTGCCAGCAGCCCCCGCTGGGGGGGGCCAACAGATACGCAGTATTTT
many	TRBV7-9	.	TRBJ2-7	CASSLGESYEQYF	TGTGCCAGCAGCCTCGGGGAATCCTACGAGCAGTACTTC
few	TRBV12-3/TRBV12-4	.	TRBJ2-2	CASTPGSTGELFF	TGTGCCAGCACCCCCGGCTCCACCGGGGAGCTGTTTTTT
.	TRBV6-5	.	TRBJ1-5	CAKYGGGNQPQHF	TGTGCCAAATACGGGGGCGGCAATCAGCCCCAGCATTTT
few	TRBV25-1	.	TRBJ1-1	CASIAPFADTESLVGTEAFF	TGTGCCAGCATAGCCCCCTTCGCGGACACCGAAAGTTTGGTTGGCACTGAAGCTTTCTTT
few	TRBV5-1	TRBD2	TRBJ2-3	CASSLASGSPLDTQYF	TGCGCCAGCAGCTTGGCAAGCGGGAGCCCTTTGGATACGCAGTATTTT
.	TRBV29-1	.	TRBJ2-1	CSVTQEPAGTLLYNEQFF	TGCAGCGTTACTCAAGAACCGGCGGGGACTTTACTCTACAATGAGCAGTTCTTC
many	TRBV12-3/TRBV12-4	.	TRBJ2-1	CASSRTWGDNEQFF	TGTGCCAGCAGCCGAACCTGGGGAGACAATGAGCAGTTCTTC
.	TRBV27	TRBD1	TRBJ1-2	CASSYGQGVIYGYTF	TGTGCCAGCAGTTACGGACAGGGGGTCATCTATGGCTACACCTTC
few	TRBV21-1	.	TRBJ1-4	CASSTGRDEKLFF	TGTGCCAGCAGCACGGGACGTGATGAAAAACTGTTTTTT
few	TRBV27	TRBD2	TRBJ2-7	CASSGLAAYEQYF	TGTGCCAGCAGCGGTCTAGCGGCCTACGAGCAGTACTTC
.	TRBV10-3	.	TRBJ1-3	CAISADMGGGNTIYF	TGTGCCATCAGTGCTGACATGGGAGGTGGAAACACCATATATTTT